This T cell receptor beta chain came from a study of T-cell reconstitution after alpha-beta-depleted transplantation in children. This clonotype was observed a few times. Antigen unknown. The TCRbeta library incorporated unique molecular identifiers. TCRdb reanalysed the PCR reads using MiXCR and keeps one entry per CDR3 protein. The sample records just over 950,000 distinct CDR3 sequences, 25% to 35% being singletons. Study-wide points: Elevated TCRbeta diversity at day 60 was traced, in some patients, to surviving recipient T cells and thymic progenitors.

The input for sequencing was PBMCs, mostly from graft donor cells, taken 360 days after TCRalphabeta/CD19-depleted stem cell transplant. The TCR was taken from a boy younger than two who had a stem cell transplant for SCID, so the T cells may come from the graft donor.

In DNA form, the CDR3 reads TGTGCCAGCACCCTAGGGGGGGTCCCGGGGACCCAGTACTTC. It is translated as CASTLGGVPGTQYF. The gene calls are TRBV12-3 or TRBV12-4 and TRBJ2-5; maybe TRBD2 (7 bases). The V gene lost 7 bases and the J gene lost 7 bases, with 19 bases spanning the gap. The CDR3 consists of 14 residues.